A single sample is the source of the 23 T cell receptor beta chains below, sequenced in a study of identical twins. TCRdb processed the 5' RACE reads anew with MiXCR; each CDR3 protein has one entry. The repertoire holds about 550,000 distinct CDR3 sequences, around 24% seen once, with approximately 0.49% in the top ten. The data were also submitted as part of a second study, on yellow fever vaccine responses in identical twins.

What was sequenced was CD4+ T cells sorted from blood. The source of these receptors is a woman aged 18-29 years in good health.

This clonotype was detected a few times. The V call is TRBV12-3 or TRBV12-4, the J call TRBJ1-5, with TRBD1 as a possible D gene (6 bases). The CDR3 has 14 amino acids. The V end was cut by 6 bases, the J end by 4 bases, with 13 bases between. The CDR3 bases are TGTGCCAGCAGCCCCACGGACAGAAATCAGCCCCAGCATTTT. It encodes CASSPTDRNQPQHF.

CDR3 DNA: TGTGCCAGCAGTTTAATCGGGCAAGAGCAGTACTTC. It specifies CASSLIGQEQYF. The rearrangement links TRBV12-3 or TRBV12-4 to TRBJ2-7; no clear D. With 2 bases removed from V and 7 bases from J, the gap between germline ends came to 9 bases. The CDR3 has 12 amino acids.

This clonotype was detected ten times or more. The junction and the germline gene differ at one end; a read error may be behind it. The rearrangement joins TRBV5-1 to TRBJ2-1; D is perhaps TRBD1 or TRBD2 (5 bases each). This CDR3 comprises 15 residues. CDR1 is SGHRS, CDR2 YFSETQ, per germline. CDR3 region: CASSSGQGSYNEQFF. CDR3 sequence (DNA): TGTGCCAGCAGCTCGGGGCAAGGTTCCTACAATGAGCAGTTCTTC.

This clonotype was seen a few times. The rearrangement uses TRBV7-8 and TRBJ2-7; perhaps TRBD2 as D (6 bases). Germline CDR1 SGHVS, CDR2 FQNEAQ. CDR3 length equals 15 residues. The V gene lost 1 base and the J gene lost 1 base, with 11 bases spanning the gap. The CDR3 is CASSLGTTKSYEQYF. In nucleotides, the CDR3 is TGTGCCAGCAGCTTAGGGACTACCAAATCCTACGAGCAGTACTTC.

The chain joins TRBV18 to TRBJ2-5, with D possibly being TRBD2 (6 bases). CDR1 is KGHSH, CDR2 LQKENI, per germline. The CDR3 loop spans 14 amino acids. Trimming stripped 2 bases from V and 12 bases from J, with 19 bases between. Here the CDR3 reads CASSPGIAESLEYF. The CDR3 nucleotides are TGTGCCAGCTCACCAGGAATAGCGGAGTCCCTTGAGTACTTC.

The chain joins TRBV24-1 to TRBJ2-5; D may be TRBD1 or TRBD2 (5 bases each). V dropped 2 bases and J dropped 0 bases, with 15 bases sitting between them. Germline-derived CDR1 and CDR2 are KGHDR and SFDVKD. The CDR3 sequence is 17 residues long. CDR3 in DNA: TGTGCCACCAGTGATTGTTCTGCGAGGGGAAACCAAGAGACCCAGTACTTC. It yields the protein CATSDCSARGNQETQYF.

This chain uses TRBV11-3 with TRBJ2-5; tentatively, D is TRBD1 (5 bases). Trimming took off 5 bases at V and 5 bases at J, with 18 bases between the two ends. Germline CDR1 and CDR2: SGHNT and YENEEA. The CDR3 sequence is 15 residues long. Here the CDR3 reads CASSRVPTVLETQYF. The DNA for the CDR3 is TGTGCCAGCAGCCGAGTCCCGACAGTTTTGGAGACCCAGTACTTC.

This rearrangement joins TRBV20-1 to TRBJ1-1; tentative D call: TRBD1 (5 bases). Germline V gene sequence: CDR1 DFQATT, CDR2 SNEGSKA (reference sequence). V shed 3 bases and J shed 4 bases, with 12 bases lying between them. This CDR3 region has 13 residues. The CDR3 sequence: CSASQGTTTEAFF. The CDR3 DNA reads as TGCAGTGCTAGCCAAGGGACCACCACTGAAGCTTTCTTT.

The chain is built from TRBV6-1 and TRBJ2-2; D is unclear. Germline CDR1 and CDR2: MNHNS and SASEGT. Between the trimmed V and J ends, which lost 6 bases and 4 bases, there was a span of 12 bases. This CDR3 is built from 14 residues. The CDR3 DNA reads TGTGCCAGCAGCCCCGCGGTGGGCACCGGGGAGCTGTTTTTT. Protein product: CASSPAVGTGELFF.

This clonotype turned up a few times. V is TRBV29-1 and J is TRBJ2-7; TRBD2 is a possible D gene (6 bases). Germline loops: CDR1 SQVTM, CDR2 ANQGSEA. V was pared by 8 bases and J by 7 bases, with 18 bases between. CDR3 length equals 12 residues. The CDR3 here is CSCGVNQGEQYF. The CDR3 DNA is TGCAGCTGCGGGGTCAATCAGGGAGAGCAGTACTTC.

The genes are TRBV20-1 and TRBJ2-3; a weak D match, TRBD2 (7 bases). CDR1 DFQATT and CDR2 SNEGSKA come from the germline V gene (reference sequence). The CDR3 runs to 14 residues. V gave up 6 bases and J gave up 0 bases, with 13 bases separating them. CDR3 DNA: TGCAGTGCAACGGGGGGACAAAGCACAGATACGCAGTATTTT. Residues: CSATGGQSTDTQYF.

The chain has TRBV28 and TRBJ2-2; no reliable D call. There are 13 residues in the CDR3. Trimming cost V 1 base and J 6 bases, with 6 bases left between them. From germline, CDR1 is MDHEN and CDR2 SYDVKM. The CDR3 nucleotides are TGTGCCAGCAGTTTATCAGTACCCGGGGAGCTGTTTTTT. This gives the protein CASSLSVPGELFF.

This clonotype was counted between two and nine times. This sequence joins TRBV7-8 and TRBJ2-7, with D tentatively TRBD1 or TRBD2 (5 bases each). The germline CDR1 and CDR2 sequences are SGHVS and FQNEAQ. The CDR3 length is 14 residues. V lost 0 bases to trimming and J lost 5 bases, with 11 bases between them. The DNA of the CDR3 is TGTGCCAGCAGCTTAGCAGGGGACGTGGACGAGCAGTACTTC. It yields the protein CASSLAGDVDEQYF.

This clonotype was observed a few times. The chain couples TRBV20-1 to TRBJ1-5; no definite D call. The germline V gene encodes CDR1 DFQATT and CDR2 SNEGSKA (reference sequence). V lost 5 bases, J lost 6 bases, and 14 bases lay in between. The CDR3 totals 13 residues. DNA of the CDR3: TGCAGTGCTGTGCCCAAGGCAAGTCAGCCCCAGCATTTT. The encoded protein is CSAVPKASQPQHF.

This rearrangement joins TRBV20-1 to TRBJ2-2, with D possibly TRBD2 on 5 matching bases. Germline CDR1 and CDR2: DFQATT and SNEGSKA (reference sequence). V lost 0 bases and J 4 bases, leaving 18 bases between the germline ends. The CDR3 extends over 17 amino acids. The CDR3 bases are TGCAGTGCTAGAGATGCGGGTGAGAGACGGCGCACCGGGGAGCTGTTTTTT. Translating gives CSARDAGERRRTGELFF.

This sequence joins TRBV3-1 and TRBJ2-1; TRBD2 agrees at 12 bases. CDR1 LGHDT and CDR2 YNNKEL come from the germline V gene (reference sequence). The CDR3 contains 16 residues. The V segment lost 4 bases and the J segment 8 bases; nucleotides outside the gene matches: 9. CDR3 coding DNA: TGTGCCAGCAGCCTAACGCAAAGACTAGCGGGGGATGAGCAGTTCTTC. It is translated as CASSLTQRLAGDEQFF.

This clonotype has at least ten counts. The V gene is TRBV12-3 or TRBV12-4, the J gene TRBJ1-3; the D gene is possibly TRBD1 (6 bases). This CDR3 spans 12 amino acids. The V gene lost 7 bases and the J gene lost 16 bases, with 20 bases spanning the gap. In DNA form, the CDR3 reads TGTGCCAGCACCGGGGGCACACATCACGTTTATTTT. Encoded protein: CASTGGTHHVYF.

This clonotype came up many times. J is TRBJ1-1 and V is TRBV24-1, with D unclear. The germline CDR1 and CDR2 sequences are KGHDR and SFDVKD. Trimming shortened V by 8 bases and J by 1 base, and 10 bases separated the two germline ends. The CDR3 is 13 residues long. The CDR3 DNA is TGTGCCACCATGGAAGGGAGGAACACTGAAGCTTTCTTT. Its translation: CATMEGRNTEAFF.

This clonotype has just a few counts. This chain connects TRBV3-1 to TRBJ2-1; 9 nucleotides match TRBD2. In germline, CDR1 is LGHDT, CDR2 YNNKEL (reference sequence). V was clipped by 4 bases and J by 0 bases; unmatched bases: 13. The CDR3 has 19 amino acids. CDR3 in DNA: TGTGCCAGCAGCCCCTTGGTTGGCGGGAGGGCCGGCTCCTACAATGAGCAGTTCTTC. Its translation is CASSPLVGGRAGSYNEQFF.

The chain has TRBV12-3 or TRBV12-4 and TRBJ1-1; 7 nucleotides agree with TRBD1. V dropped 3 bases and J dropped 5; count of bases not matched to a gene: 6. The CDR3 has 14 residues. The CDR3 region is CASSFARGDTEAFF. The CDR3 DNA is TGTGCCAGCAGTTTTGCCAGGGGGGATACTGAAGCTTTCTTT.

This clonotype occurred a few times. V and J are TRBV5-1 and TRBJ2-1; the match to TRBD1 covers 9 bases. V lost 2 bases to trimming and J lost 5 bases; unmatched junction nucleotides: 5. Germline-derived CDR1 and CDR2 are SGHRS and YFSETQ. CDR3 length: 15 residues. This CDR3 reads CASSFVGTGNNEQFF. The CDR3 DNA reads as TGCGCCAGCAGCTTTGTCGGGACAGGGAACAATGAGCAGTTCTTC.

The table lists this clonotype with a few counts. CDR3 sequence (DNA): TGCAGTGCTAGCGGTGGGGCTAGCGGGATTCTACCCCAAGAGACCCAGTACTTC. Protein sequence: CSASGGASGILPQETQYF. The V call is TRBV20-1, the J call TRBJ2-5; the match to TRBD2 covers 9 bases. This CDR3 is built from 18 residues. J lost 1 base, V lost 3 bases, and 15 bases had no gene match. The germline CDR1 and CDR2 sequences are DFQATT and SNEGSKA (reference sequence).

Ten or more counts support this clonotype. The chain employs TRBV3-1 and TRBJ2-2; D gene unclear. The CDR3 has 11 residues. Looked up from germline, CDR1 is LGHDT and CDR2 is YNNKEL (reference sequence). V gave up 3 bases and J gave up 4 bases, with 0 bases separating them. The CDR3 reads CASSHTGELFF. DNA for the CDR3: TGTGCCAGCAGCCACACCGGGGAGCTGTTTTTT.